The sequence of this T cell receptor beta chain was determined in a study of shared clonotypes between healthy human individuals. Germline CDR1 reads SNHLY; CDR2 reads FYNNEI. This CDR3 has 14 amino acids. Trimming cost V 3 bases and J 7 bases, with 12 bases left between them. Data came from immunoSEQ multiplex PCR; TCRdb stores just in-frame clones and leaves some out. In the table there are about 2,500,000 clones, over 85% of which are singletons. The rearrangement joins TRBV2 to TRBJ1-4; D perhaps matches TRBD1 (5 bases). The material sequenced was naive CD4+ T cells sorted from blood. The subset here: CD45RA+ positively selected. The source of this sequence is a man aged 18 to 29 in good health. The CDR3 is CASSEPWGCEKLFF. The DNA of the CDR3 is TGTGCCAGCAGTGAGCCCTGGGGGTGTGAAAAACTGTTTTTT.